This entry lists 30 T cell receptor beta chains sequenced from one sample in a study of prognosis after radiotherapy for stage I lung cancer. TCR beta CDR3 amplification from genomic DNA was performed by two-round multiplex PCR. The first round of PCR was done with primers that matched each TRBV and TRBJ gene. TCRdb re-derived calls from the multiplex PCR reads in MiXCR, one entry per CDR3 protein. The sample shows some 13,000 distinct CDR3 sequences, 47% of them seen only once. Sequences were derived from PBMCs, sampled before or after stereotactic body radiation therapy (not recorded which). The receptors were gathered from a donor of 50 years or more with non-small cell lung cancer.

This clonotype was seen at least ten times. The chain employs TRBV7-9 and TRBJ2-1; 11 bases are shared with TRBD2. CDR3 length: 18 residues. Germline CDR1 and CDR2: SEHNR and FQNEAQ (reference sequence). V trimming: 4 bases; J trimming: 7 bases; junction bases outside the gene matches: 15. CDR3: CASSSPPRLAGTLNEQFF. For the CDR3, the DNA is TGTGCCAGCAGCTCGCCCCCCAGACTAGCGGGAACATTAAATGAGCAGTTCTTC. Using reference TRBV7-9 and TRBJ2-1 for the parts outside the CDR3, the full variable domain is DTGVSQNPRHKITKRGQNVTFRCDPISEHNRLYWYRQTLGQGPEFLTYFQNEAQLEKSRLLSDRFSAERPKGSFSTLEIQRTEQGDSAMYLCASSSPPRLAGTLNEQFFGPGTRLTVL.

This clonotype showed up many times. The rearrangement uses TRBV19 and TRBJ2-7, with 10 positions matching TRBD2. V shed 5 bases and J 6 bases; nucleotides not matched to a gene: 7. The CDR3 runs to 14 residues. Germline values: CDR1 LNHDA, CDR2 SQIVND (reference sequence). DNA for the CDR3: TGTGCCAGTAGTGGGCTAGCGGGAGCCTTCGAGCAGTACTTC. This encodes CASSGLAGAFEQYF.

This clonotype was recorded many times. The chain carries TRBV10-2 and TRBJ1-1; D is ambiguous. Deletions cut 6 bases from V and 5 bases from J, with 4 bases between. The CDR3 extends over 10 amino acids. Germline values: CDR1 WSHSY, CDR2 SAAADI. The chain's CDR3 is CASRGTEAFF. The CDR3 DNA reads TGCGCCAGCAGGGGAACTGAAGCTTTCTTT.

This clonotype was seen repeatedly, ten times or more. The V call is TRBV28, the J call TRBJ2-5, with a tentative D call TRBD1 (5 bases). The CDR3 has 14 amino acids. V lost 2 bases and J lost 2, with 9 bases in between. CDR1 MDHEN and CDR2 SYDVKM come from the germline V gene. The CDR3 nucleotides read TGTGCCAGCAGTTTAGGTGGGGCACAAGAGACCCAGTACTTC. Translation: CASSLGGAQETQYF.

This clonotype was counted many times. V is TRBV2 and J is TRBJ1-4; TRBD1 matches 8 bases. The CDR3 length is 15 residues. With V trimmed by 0 bases and J by 7 bases, 4 bases remained unmatched. From germline, CDR1 is SNHLY and CDR2 FYNNEI. The CDR3 DNA sequence: TGTGCCAGCAGTGAAGCTTGGACAGGGACTGAAAAACTGTTTTTT. Its translation is CASSEAWTGTEKLFF.

The CDR3, as DNA: TGTGCCAGCAGCGTCTCAGGGACTCCACTTAAGCAGTTCTTC. Translated, it gives CASSVSGTPLKQFF. V and J are TRBV7-9 and TRBJ2-1; D possibly corresponds to TRBD2 (6 bases). The CDR3 has 14 amino acids. V was clipped by 5 bases and J by 11 bases, with 19 bases between them. Germline assignment: CDR1 SEHNR and CDR2 FQNEAQ (reference sequence).

The rearrangement uses TRBV18 and TRBJ2-1; 7 bases line up with TRBD2. V trimming: 1 base; J trimming: 4 bases; junction bases outside the gene matches: 7. The CDR3 sequence is 16 residues long. Germline V gene sequence: CDR1 KGHSH, CDR2 LQKENI. CDR3 nucleotide sequence: TGTGCCAGCTCACCACTTCCGACGGGAGGATACAATGAGCAGTTCTTC. Translated, it gives CASSPLPTGGYNEQFF.

By share of the sample, this clonotype is medium-sized (0.01 to 0.1%). This sequence joins TRBV11-2 and TRBJ2-2; no firm D call. Trimming removed 1 base at V and 5 bases at J, with 5 bases between. CDR3 length equals 13 residues. Germline V CDR1 and CDR2: SGHAT, FQNNGV. As DNA, the CDR3 is TGTGCCAGCAGCTTAGTGTCTACCGGGGAGCTGTTTTTT. The encoded protein is CASSLVSTGELFF.

This clonotype has at least ten counts. The chain uses TRBV5-6 and TRBJ2-7; a weak D match, TRBD1 (5 bases). V shed 0 bases and J shed 5 bases, with 18 bases lying between them. The CDR3 runs to 16 residues. Germline CDR1 is SGHDT and CDR2 is YYEEEE. CDR3 loop: CASSLDHQGSLDEQYF. In DNA, the CDR3 is TGTGCCAGCAGCTTGGATCATCAGGGTAGTCTTGACGAGCAGTACTTC.

The chain has TRBV28 and TRBJ1-4; 7 nucleotides align to TRBD1. Germline CDR1 and CDR2: MDHEN and SYDVKM. This CDR3 has 14 amino acids. V lost 5 bases and J lost 4; bases outside the gene matches: 4. The CDR3, as DNA: TGTGCCAGCAGTCCCAGGGGGGATAATGAAAAACTGTTTTTT. It is translated as CASSPRGDNEKLFF.

This clonotype was counted at least ten times. V usage is TRBV20-1 and J usage is TRBJ1-5, with 8 bases fitting TRBD1. Germline V gene data show CDR1 as DFQATT and CDR2 as SNEGSKA (reference sequence). V lost 0 bases to trimming and J lost 3 bases; unmatched junction nucleotides: 19. This CDR3 has 20 amino acids. In DNA, the CDR3 is TGCAGTGCTAGAGATCTCTATGGGACAGGCAGCTCTGGGGACAATCAGCCCCAGCATTTT. Encoded protein: CSARDLYGTGSSGDNQPQHF.

This clonotype was observed at least ten times. The CDR3 DNA sequence: TGTGCCAGCAGTTTTGACAGCCAAGAGACCCAGTACTTC. It translates to CASSFDSQETQYF. The rearrangement joins TRBV12-3 or TRBV12-4 to TRBJ2-5, with D maybe TRBD1 (5 bases). Trimming removed 3 bases from V and 1 base from J, with 6 bases in between. The CDR3 loop spans 13 amino acids.

By sample share, this clonotype is medium-sized. V usage is TRBV9 and J usage is TRBJ2-1; D possibly uses TRBD1 or TRBD2 (5 bases each). Trimming pared 4 bases from V and 10 bases from J, leaving 18 bases between. Germline V lookup: CDR1 SGDLS, CDR2 YYNGEE. The CDR3 contains 14 residues. Written as DNA, the CDR3 is TGTGCCAGCAGCCCTACCGACTTCCGGGACGAGCAGTTCTTC. Its protein product is CASSPTDFRDEQFF.

In its sample, this clonotype was seen many times. This rearrangement joins TRBV10-3 to TRBJ1-2; TRBD1 agrees at 7 bases. With 5 bases clipped from V and 8 bases from J, the junction kept 8 bases outside the gene matches. This CDR3 is 13 amino acids long. The V gene's germline CDR1 is ENHRY and CDR2 SYGVKD. The CDR3 protein is CAISLQGLGGYTF. The CDR3 DNA follows: TGTGCCATCAGTCTACAGGGGTTAGGCGGCTACACCTTC.

The chain uses TRBV6-1 and TRBJ2-1; D gene ambiguous. V gave up 5 bases and J gave up 3 bases, with 2 bases separating them. Germline CDR1 and CDR2: MNHNS and SASEGT. This CDR3 is 11 amino acids long. In DNA, the CDR3 is TGTGCCAGCAGTAACTACAATGAGCAGTTCTTC. It specifies CASSNYNEQFF.

This chain joins TRBV30 and TRBJ2-1; no clear D gene. CDR1 is GTSNPN and CDR2 is SVGIG in the germline V gene (reference sequence). Trimming stripped 0 bases from V and 4 bases from J, with 10 bases between. The CDR3 contains 14 residues. The DNA for the CDR3 is TGTGCCTGGAGTGTCGGAACGGCGTACAATGAGCAGTTCTTC. Residues: CAWSVGTAYNEQFF.

The chain has TRBV15 and TRBJ2-7; D gene unclear. The germline V and J ends were trimmed by 4 bases and 6 bases, with 16 bases remaining between them. CDR3 length: 14 amino acids. From germline, CDR1 is LNHNV and CDR2 YYDKDF (reference sequence). CDR3 sequence reads: CATSIDGAGGEQYF. DNA for the CDR3: TGTGCCACCAGCATCGATGGCGCCGGTGGCGAGCAGTACTTC.

By sample fraction, this clonotype is medium-sized (0.01 to 0.1%). The V and J genes are TRBV20-1 and TRBJ2-7; TRBD1 or TRBD2 may be the D gene (5 bases each). The CDR3 length is 13 residues. CDR1 is DFQATT and CDR2 is SNEGSKA in the germline V gene (reference sequence). V lost 3 bases to trimming and J lost 0 bases, with 9 bases between them. The CDR3 nucleotides read TGCAGTGCTAGCGGGACCACCTCCTACGAGCAGTACTTC. Residues: CSASGTTSYEQYF.

The rearrangement joins TRBV4-1 to TRBJ1-2; D gene ambiguous. Trimming removed 3 bases at V and 6 bases at J, with 8 bases between. Per germline, CDR1 MGHRA and CDR2 YSYEKL. CDR3 length: 12 residues. CDR3 protein: CASSHPMNGYTF. DNA for the CDR3: TGCGCCAGCAGCCACCCAATGAATGGCTACACCTTC.

This clonotype was detected many times. The chain couples TRBV9 to TRBJ2-6; D possibly corresponds to TRBD1 (5 bases). V lost 0 bases and J lost 2, with 9 bases in between. CDR3 size: 16 residues. CDR1 SGDLS and CDR2 YYNGEE come from the germline V gene. The CDR3 spells CASSVGQGAGANVLTF. The CDR3 nucleotides read TGTGCCAGCAGCGTAGGGCAGGGTGCTGGGGCCAACGTCCTGACTTTC.

Regarding this clonotype: It differs at one base from a far larger clone, so likely a read error. The chain has TRBV20-1 and TRBJ2-1; 12 bases map to TRBD1. V trimming: 5 bases; J trimming: 10 bases; junction bases outside the gene matches: 12. Germline CDR1 reads DFQATT; CDR2 reads SNEGSKA (reference sequence). CDR3 size: 15 residues. The CDR3 here is CSAELPGQGAGEQFF. CDR3 DNA: TGCAGTGCTGAACTTCCGGGACAGGGGGCTGGAGAGCAGTTCTTC.

This clonotype was seen ten or more times. J is TRBJ2-3 and V is TRBV5-8; TRBD2 might be the D (5 bases). CDR1 SGHTS and CDR2 YDEGEE come from the germline V gene. V was pared by 4 bases and J by 4 bases, with 16 bases between. The CDR3 extends over 15 amino acids. This chain's CDR3 is CASSREGRTADTQYF. DNA for the CDR3: TGTGCCAGCAGCCGGGAAGGCCGTACTGCAGATACGCAGTATTTT.

This clonotype is labeled medium-sized. The chain couples TRBV27 to TRBJ2-7; D is undetermined. Germline loops: CDR1 MNHEY, CDR2 SMNVEV (reference sequence). The V end was cut by 0 bases, the J end by 0 bases, with 3 bases between. The CDR3 has 13 residues. CDR3 loop: CASSLSPSYEQYF. Here the CDR3 DNA reads TGTGCCAGCAGTTTATCACCCTCCTACGAGCAGTACTTC.

By its share, this clonotype is medium-sized. Germline is not matched at one junction end, which may reflect a read error. The chain couples TRBV5-1 to TRBJ2-2; D assignment may be TRBD1 or TRBD2 (6 bases each). The germline V gene encodes CDR1 SGHRS and CDR2 YFSETQ. There are 16 residues in the CDR3. The CDR3 DNA sequence: TGCGCCAGCAGCCCCACGGGGGCAGGGAACCCCGGGGAGCTGTTTTTT. Protein sequence: CASSPTGAGNPGELFF.

Relative to its sample, this clonotype is medium-sized. The chain links TRBV2 to TRBJ2-2; 10 bases map to TRBD1. V lost 5 bases, J lost 2 bases, and 5 bases stayed unmatched. The CDR3 is 16 residues long. The germline CDR1 and CDR2 sequences are SNHLY and FYNNEI. CDR3 coding DNA: TGTGCCAGCAGTCGACAGGGGGCGCGAAACACCGGGGAGCTGTTTTTT. Its translation: CASSRQGARNTGELFF.

Concerning this clonotype itself: Germline is not matched at one junction end, which may reflect a read error. The CDR3 DNA follows: TGTGCCAGCAGCTTACAAGCGGGAGAGTGGGATGAGAAGTTCTTC. Residues: CASSLQAGEWDEKFF. The V call is TRBV6-2 or TRBV6-3, the J call TRBJ2-1, with TRBD2 identical over 8 bases. This CDR3 comprises 15 residues. Germline CDR1 is MNHEY and CDR2 is SVGEGT.

DNA of the CDR3: TGCAGTGCTAGAGATTCGGAAGGCGGGAAGATCAACAATGAGCAGTTCTTC. As protein: CSARDSEGGKINNEQFF. V is TRBV20-1 and J is TRBJ2-1; D perhaps matches TRBD2 (6 bases). Germline lookup yields CDR1 DFQATT and CDR2 SNEGSKA (reference sequence). V lost 0 bases, J lost 5 bases, and 20 bases lay in between. This CDR3 has 17 residues.

This clonotype appeared many times. The chain uses TRBV6-5 and TRBJ1-1, with D unresolved. With 0 bases removed from V and 2 bases from J, the gap between germline ends came to 7 bases. In germline, CDR1 is MNHEY, CDR2 SVGAGI. The CDR3 is 14 amino acids. The CDR3 spells CASSYSRSNTEAFF. The CDR3 nucleotides are TGTGCCAGCAGTTACTCCCGTAGTAACACTGAAGCTTTCTTT.

The chain couples TRBV20-1 to TRBJ2-7, with TRBD2 identical over 7 bases. V lost 5 bases to trimming and J lost 5 bases; unmatched junction nucleotides: 12. Germline-derived CDR1 and CDR2 are DFQATT and SNEGSKA (reference sequence). The CDR3 is 14 residues long. The CDR3 spells CSAGPPGLSNEQYF. In DNA, the CDR3 is TGCAGTGCTGGGCCACCGGGACTATCTAACGAGCAGTACTTC.

This chain links TRBV9 with TRBJ2-3, with TRBD2 as a possible D gene (6 bases). The CDR3 runs to 18 residues. Trimming took off 2 bases at V and 4 bases at J, with 23 bases between the two ends. Looked up from germline, CDR1 is SGDLS and CDR2 is YYNGEE. CDR3 residues: CASSVPRASLEGSDTQYF. CDR3 nucleotides: TGTGCCAGCAGCGTTCCTCGGGCCAGTTTGGAGGGATCAGATACGCAGTATTTT.